Below, 21 T cell receptor beta chains from the same sample are listed, as sequenced in a study of OX40 agonist ivuxolimab in advanced cancers. Some clones are missing from TCRdb's copy, which holds only in-frame ones; the method was immunoSEQ multiplex PCR. The repertoire holds about 100,000 clones, 80% to 90% seen once, with around 0.76% in the top ten. The starting material was CD4+ or CD8+ T cells sorted from blood, obtained in a trial of the OX40 agonist ivuxolimab. All receptors derive from an adult with an advanced solid tumor such as melanoma, head and neck, liver or kidney cancer.

The CDR3: CASSYGGGVTDTQYF. The CDR3 DNA sequence: TGTGCCAGCAGTTACGGCGGGGGGGTCACAGATACGCAGTATTTT. The rearrangement uses TRBV6-5 and TRBJ2-3; 9 bases map to TRBD2. Germline-derived CDR1 and CDR2 are MNHEY and SVGAGI. The CDR3 has 15 amino acids. Trimming removed 2 bases from V and 2 bases from J; junction bases left unmatched: 2.

V and J are TRBV10-2 and TRBJ2-2; D may be TRBD1 (6 bases). Germline loops: CDR1 WSHSY, CDR2 SAAADI. Trimming removed 6 bases at V and 4 bases at J, with 15 bases between. The CDR3 is 15 residues long. CDR3 DNA sequence: TGCGCCAGCAGATCACAGGGACGGACCACCGGGGAGCTGTTTTTT. Protein sequence: CASRSQGRTTGELFF.

The chain couples TRBV6-4 to TRBJ2-5; weak D call: TRBD1 (5 bases). Germline V gene sequence: CDR1 MRHNA, CDR2 SNTAGT. With 6 bases removed from V and 5 bases from J, the gap between germline ends came to 19 bases. The CDR3 has 15 residues. In nucleotides, the CDR3 is TGTGCCAGCAGCGCTGAGTGGGGCTCTTATGAGACCCAGTACTTC. Its translation is CASSAEWGSYETQYF.

The chain uses TRBV9 and TRBJ2-7; D is unresolved. Germline CDR1 reads SGDLS; CDR2 reads YYNGEE. The germline V and J ends were trimmed by 0 bases and 3 bases, with 13 bases remaining between them. The CDR3 extends over 15 amino acids. The CDR3 sequence: CASSVAVGSYYEQYF. The CDR3 nucleotides are TGTGCCAGCAGCGTAGCTGTAGGATCCTACTACGAGCAGTACTTC.

As DNA, the CDR3 is TGTGCCAGCTCACCCGGACAGGGCAATCAGCCCCAGCATTTT. It yields the protein CASSPGQGNQPQHF. The chain uses TRBV18 and TRBJ1-5; the match to TRBD1 covers 7 bases. With V trimmed by 3 bases and J by 2 bases, 1 base remained unmatched. CDR1 and CDR2 from the germline V gene are KGHSH and LQKENI. The CDR3 sequence is 14 residues long.

The gene calls are TRBV25-1 and TRBJ2-3, with 8 bases aligning to TRBD1. After removal of 6 bases from V and 4 bases from J, the junction contained 6 bases not matched to a gene. The germline gives CDR1 MGHDK, CDR2 SYGVNS. The CDR3 length is 14 residues. The CDR3 region is CASSKTGVSDTQYF. The CDR3 coding sequence is TGTGCCAGCAGCAAGACAGGGGTTTCAGATACGCAGTATTTT.

The chain joins TRBV7-8 to TRBJ1-1, with a weak D call TRBD1 (6 bases). The CDR3 is 12 amino acids. Germline loops: CDR1 SGHVS, CDR2 FQNEAQ. The V and J ends lost 4 bases and 6 bases respectively, with 9 bases between them. CDR3 in DNA: TGTGCCAGCAGCTCACAGGGTGCTGAAGCTTTCTTT. Its translation is CASSSQGAEAFF.

The V gene is TRBV7-2, the J gene TRBJ2-5, with 12 bases that match TRBD2. J gave up 11 bases and V 4 bases, and 14 bases lay outside the gene matches. This CDR3 region has 16 residues. Germline V gene data show CDR1 as SGHTA and CDR2 as FQGNSA. The CDR3 loop reads CASSSYGTSGHAGQYF. CDR3 nucleotides: TGTGCCAGCAGCTCCTATGGGACTAGCGGGCATGCGGGTCAGTACTTC.

This rearrangement joins TRBV11-1 to TRBJ2-2, with 10 bases that match TRBD2. The CDR3 sequence is 16 residues long. CDR1 is SGHAT and CDR2 is FQDESV in the germline V gene (reference sequence). The V segment lost 5 bases and the J segment 5 bases; nucleotides outside the gene matches: 8. The CDR3 protein is CASSRLLAGYTGELFF. Here the CDR3 DNA reads TGTGCCAGCAGCCGTCTACTAGCGGGGTATACCGGGGAGCTGTTTTTT.

The chain combines TRBV6-5 with TRBJ2-7, with D maybe TRBD2 (6 bases). The ends were cut back, 8 bases at V and 3 bases at J, with 11 bases in the middle. The CDR3 consists of 12 residues. Germline loops: CDR1 MNHEY, CDR2 SVGAGI. DNA for the CDR3: TGTGCCAGCGGGACTCCTAACTACGAGCAGTACTTC. Its protein is CASGTPNYEQYF.

The chain combines TRBV5-1 with TRBJ2-3; 16 positions match TRBD2. The CDR3 is 16 amino acids. The germline V gene encodes CDR1 SGHRS and CDR2 YFSETQ. With 4 bases clipped from V and 4 bases from J, the junction kept 3 bases outside the gene matches. DNA of the CDR3: TGCGCCAGCAGCATTGGGACTAGCGGGGGGGCAGATACGCAGTATTTT. Translated, it gives CASSIGTSGGADTQYF.

The genes are TRBV5-5 and TRBJ2-7; maybe TRBD1 (6 bases). V was clipped by 2 bases and J by 9 bases, with 21 bases between them. This CDR3 contains 15 residues. Germline CDR1 SGHKS, CDR2 YYEKEE (reference sequence). CDR3 residues: CASSFIRTDLRGQYF. DNA for the CDR3: TGTGCCAGCAGCTTTATCCGGACAGACTTACGAGGGCAGTACTTC.

In its sample, this clone was seen once. The V and J genes are TRBV6-5 and TRBJ2-3; no definite D call. Per the germline V gene, CDR1 is MNHEY and CDR2 is SVGAGI. Trimming cost V 6 bases and J 0 bases, with 10 bases left between them. This CDR3 is 14 amino acids long. The CDR3 sequence is CASRSAVSTDTQYF. The CDR3 coding sequence is TGTGCCAGCAGGTCCGCGGTTAGCACAGATACGCAGTATTTT.

The chain has TRBV28 and TRBJ1-6; the D gene is possibly TRBD1 (5 bases). This CDR3 has 15 residues. The V gene's germline CDR1 is MDHEN and CDR2 SYDVKM. Deletions cut 5 bases from V and 3 bases from J, with 11 bases between. DNA for the CDR3: TGTGCCAGCAGTAGTTCGGGGCACTATAATTCACCCCTCCACTTT. Amino acids: CASSSSGHYNSPLHF.

V is TRBV5-4 and J is TRBJ1-2; weak D call: TRBD1 (6 bases). Trimming took 10 bases from V and 3 from J, leaving 13 bases between them. The CDR3 runs to 12 residues. Germline lookup yields CDR1 SGHNT and CDR2 YYREEE (reference sequence). The CDR3 region has the DNA TGTGCCGGATCTGGACAGTACTATGGCTACACCTTC. Translation gives CAGSGQYYGYTF.

J is TRBJ1-3 and V is TRBV5-1, with 10 bases matching TRBD1. The ends lost 3 bases at V and 0 bases at J; junction bases unmatched: 9. The CDR3 totals 18 residues. CDR1 is SGHRS and CDR2 is YFSETQ in the germline V gene. The CDR3 bases are TGCGCCAGCAGCTCGGGACAGGGGCGCTCTTTCTCTGGAAACACCATATATTTT. It is translated as CASSSGQGRSFSGNTIYF.

The chain employs TRBV18 and TRBJ2-5; D is unresolved. Trimming took off 0 bases at V and 3 bases at J, with 2 bases between the two ends. The CDR3 loop spans 12 amino acids. Germline V gene lookup returns CDR1 KGHSH and CDR2 LQKENI. The CDR3: CASSPPEETQYF. The DNA for the CDR3 is TGTGCCAGCTCACCACCAGAAGAGACCCAGTACTTC.

The V call is TRBV5-1, the J call TRBJ2-5; the D is unclear. Germline V gene data show CDR1 as SGHRS and CDR2 as YFSETQ. The length of the CDR3 is 14 residues. V was shortened by 0 bases and J by 5 bases, with 11 bases between the two germline ends. In nucleotides, the CDR3 is TGCGCCAGCAGCTTGGAGTTTAACGTGGAGACCCAGTACTTC. Its translation: CASSLEFNVETQYF.

This clone was detected only once. V usage is TRBV4-1 and J usage is TRBJ1-6; TRBD1 agrees at 10 bases. The CDR3 totals 14 residues. V shed 1 base and J 13 bases; nucleotides not matched to a gene: 4. Looked up from germline, CDR1 is MGHRA and CDR2 is YSYEKL. Here the CDR3 reads CASSQGQGARPLHF. CDR3 nucleotide sequence: TGCGCCAGCAGCCAAGGACAGGGGGCGCGGCCCCTCCACTTT.

J is TRBJ2-5 and V is TRBV20-1; D is possibly TRBD1 or TRBD2 (5 bases each). Germline CDR1 reads DFQATT; CDR2 reads SNEGSKA (reference sequence). V lost 6 bases to trimming and J lost 5 bases, with 10 bases between them. The CDR3 spans 11 residues. This CDR3 reads CSAGAGETQYF. In DNA, the CDR3 is TGCAGTGCCGGGGCAGGGGAGACCCAGTACTTC.

The V call is TRBV28, the J call TRBJ1-3, with D possibly being TRBD1 (5 bases). Germline V gene data show CDR1 as MDHEN and CDR2 as SYDVKM. The V gene lost 6 bases and the J gene lost 0 bases, with 24 bases spanning the gap. The CDR3 has 19 residues. The CDR3 DNA follows: TGTGCCAGCAGAACGGGCCAGGGCCTTAAACTGAGCTCTGGAAACACCATATATTTT. This sequence encodes CASRTGQGLKLSSGNTIYF.